Listed below are T cell receptor beta chains from one sample, sequenced in a study of control samples from healthy donors and cancer patients. Only in-frame clones appear in the TCRdb table, and some are missing; sequencing was by immunoSEQ multiplex PCR. Of about 130,000 clones listed, roughly 87% are singletons. Sequenced material: blood. These receptors came from a man younger than 35 in good health. CDR3s include the opening cysteine and the closing phenylalanine or tryptophan. The D gene is left open where the match is weak. Not every row has a clone size; where given, it reads once, few, many or a size class.

d_call	clone_size	v_call	j_call	cdr3_length	cdr3_aa	cdr3_nt
.	.	TRBV12-3/TRBV12-4	TRBJ1-1	13	CASSTAGSPEAFF	TGTGCCAGCAGTACGGCAGGCTCCCCTGAAGCTTTCTTT
.	.	TRBV5-4	TRBJ2-7	14	CASSLDRANYEQYF	TGTGCCAGCAGCTTGGACAGGGCGAACTACGAGCAGTACTTC
TRBD1	.	TRBV28	TRBJ1-1	16	CASSTGTGILNTEAFF	TGTGCCAGCAGCACCGGGACAGGGATCTTGAACACTGAAGCTTTCTTT
.	.	TRBV10-2	TRBJ1-5	14	CASSDRGGREPQHF	TGCGCCAGCAGTGATAGGGGGGGCAGGGAGCCCCAGCATTTT
.	.	TRBV25-1	TRBJ2-3	16	CASSDLSRGGGDTQYF	TGTGCCAGCAGTGATCTGTCCCGAGGGGGTGGGGATACGCAGTATTTT
.	.	TRBV4-3	TRBJ2-4	16	CASSPNARVTKNIQYF	TGCGCCAGCAGCCCTAACGCCCGGGTAACCAAAAACATTCAGTACTTC
.	.	TRBV7-8	TRBJ1-3	15	CASSLDRPPGNTIYF	TGTGCCAGCAGCTTAGACAGGCCACCTGGAAACACCATATATTTT
.	few	TRBV18	TRBJ2-7	13	CASSPRGTYEQYF	TGTGCCAGCTCACCACGGGGCACCTACGAGCAGTACTTC
.	.	TRBV5-5	TRBJ1-5	13	CASSLEVNQPQHF	TGTGCCAGCAGCTTGGAGGTTAATCAGCCCCAGCATTTT
TRBD1	.	TRBV5-4	TRBJ2-7	15	CASSPTGARGYEQYF	TGTGCCAGCAGCCCGACAGGGGCGCGGGGTTACGAGCAGTACTTC
TRBD2	.	TRBV4-1	TRBJ2-2	18	CASSQDLAGVMNTGELFF	TGCGCCAGCAGCCAAGATCTAGCGGGAGTGATGAACACCGGGGAGCTGTTTTTT
.	.	TRBV30	TRBJ1-2	13	CAYPRTASYGYTF	TGTGCCTACCCTCGGACAGCATCCTATGGCTACACCTTC
TRBD1	.	TRBV6-5	TRBJ2-1	15	CASSYGTGGGDEQFF	TGTGCCAGCAGTTACGGTACAGGGGGTGGGGATGAGCAGTTCTTC
.	.	TRBV30	TRBJ2-4	11	CALRGTHIQYF	TGTGCCCTGAGGGGGACACACATTCAGTACTTC
.	.	TRBV9	TRBJ2-5	14	CASSSSLVRETQYF	TGTGCCAGCAGCTCTAGTTTGGTGCGGGAGACCCAGTACTTC
.	.	TRBV3-1/TRBV3-2	TRBJ2-7	16	CASSQVSPRLSYEQYF	TGTGCCAGCAGCCAAGTTTCCCCACGCCTCTCCTACGAGCAGTACTTC
TRBD1	.	TRBV7-2	TRBJ2-3	12	CASSQDRGTQYF	TGTGCCAGCAGCCAGGACAGGGGGACGCAGTATTTT
.	.	TRBV7-2	TRBJ2-3	13	CASSPINTDTQYF	TGTGCCAGCAGCCCTATAAACACAGATACGCAGTATTTT
.	.	TRBV5-1	TRBJ1-5	15	CASSLGQGVNQPQHF	TGCGCCAGCAGCTTAGGCCAAGGAGTTAATCAGCCCCAGCATTTT
TRBD1	.	TRBV6-5	TRBJ1-1	15	CASSSSGQANTEAFF	TGTGCCAGCAGTTCCTCCGGACAGGCGAACACTGAAGCTTTCTTT
.	.	TRBV2	TRBJ2-3	14	CAIQGRAFTDTQYF	TGTGCCATCCAAGGGCGGGCCTTCACAGATACGCAGTATTTT
.	.	TRBV30	TRBJ1-4	14	CAWSLSGTNEKLFF	TGTGCCTGGAGCTTAAGCGGGACTAATGAAAAACTGTTTTTT
.	few	TRBV11-2	TRBJ2-7	11	CASSLALEQYF	TGTGCCAGCAGCTTAGCCCTCGAGCAGTACTTC
.	.	TRBV24-1	TRBJ2-7	15	CATSDSGEWGYEQYF	TGTGCCACCAGTGATTCCGGAGAGTGGGGCTACGAGCAGTACTTC
TRBD2	.	TRBV7-9	TRBJ2-1	18	CASSSPPAGLAGFHEQFF	TGTGCCAGCAGCTCTCCACCCGCGGGACTAGCGGGTTTCCATGAGCAGTTCTTC
TRBD1	.	TRBV19	TRBJ2-7	18	CASRSSRAPRQGVWEQYF	TGTGCCAGTCGATCATCCCGGGCCCCAAGACAGGGGGTCTGGGAGCAGTACTTC
TRBD1	.	TRBV5-1	TRBJ2-3	15	CASSFDRGLIDTQYF	TGCGCCAGCAGTTTTGACAGGGGGCTCATAGATACGCAGTATTTT
TRBD2	.	TRBV27	TRBJ2-7	14	CASSRKGGSYEQYF	TGTGCCAGCAGCCGGAAGGGCGGGAGCTACGAGCAGTACTTC
TRBD2	once	TRBV6-5	TRBJ2-5	15	CASRSTGGSLETQYF	TGTGCCAGCCGATCCACAGGCGGGAGTTTGGAGACCCAGTACTTC
.	.	TRBV20-1	TRBJ1-5	15	CSASGPVTHNQPQHF	TGCAGTGCTAGTGGTCCCGTGACACACAATCAGCCCCAGCATTTT
.	.	TRBV9	TRBJ1-1	15	CASSPSWAGKTEAFF	TGTGCCAGCAGCCCCTCGTGGGCTGGAAAAACTGAAGCTTTCTTT
.	.	TRBV18	TRBJ2-3	15	CASSPPGGDTNTQYF	TGTGCCAGCTCACCACCAGGCGGGGACACTAATACGCAGTATTTT
TRBD2	.	TRBV2	TRBJ2-3	18	CASSDPGLADQLTDTQYF	TGTGCCAGCAGTGACCCGGGACTAGCGGACCAACTCACAGATACGCAGTATTTT
.	.	TRBV5-1	TRBJ2-1	15	CASSPDPVDDNEQFF	TGCGCCAGCAGCCCCGACCCGGTGGACGACAATGAGCAGTTCTTC
.	.	TRBV6-5	TRBJ1-2	13	CASSRTVGYGYTF	TGTGCCAGCAGTCGGACGGTAGGGTATGGCTACACCTTC
TRBD1	.	TRBV14	TRBJ2-7	16	CASSQVLRTGSYEQYF	TGTGCCAGCAGCCAAGTTCTTCGGACAGGGAGCTACGAGCAGTACTTC
.	.	TRBV6-6	TRBJ2-7	12	CASRDGGYEQYF	TGTGCCAGCAGGGACGGAGGATACGAGCAGTACTTC
TRBD2	once	TRBV4-3	TRBJ2-3	16	CASSQDRGGSTDTQYF	TGCGCCAGCAGCCAAGATCGGGGGGGCAGCACAGATACGCAGTATTTT
.	.	TRBV30	TRBJ2-7	13	CAWRSRNLQEQYF	TGTGCCTGGAGATCACGGAATTTGCAGGAGCAGTACTTC
TRBD1	.	TRBV3-1/TRBV3-2	TRBJ2-2	16	CASSQQGAQKAGELFF	TGTGCCAGCAGCCAACAGGGGGCGCAGAAGGCCGGGGAGCTGTTTTTT
TRBD2	.	TRBV7-2	TRBJ2-1	16	CASSLVGIVGREDPFF	TGTGCCAGCAGCTTAGTCGGGATCGTGGGGCGGGAGGATCCGTTCTTC
TRBD1	.	TRBV6-5	TRBJ1-4	14	CASSRYRGNEKLFF	TGTGCCAGCAGCCGCTACAGGGGAAATGAAAAACTGTTTTTT
TRBD2	.	TRBV28	TRBJ2-1	18	CASRSILRAGTSTNEQFF	TGTGCCAGCAGGTCCATTTTAAGGGCCGGGACTAGTACCAATGAGCAGTTCTTC
.	.	TRBV5-1	TRBJ2-1	15	CASSPGYKTYNEQFF	TGCGCCAGCAGCCCGGGCTACAAGACGTACAATGAGCAGTTCTTC
.	.	TRBV3-1/TRBV3-2	TRBJ1-4	16	CASSQDGYSPNEKLFF	TGTGCCAGCAGCCAAGATGGGTACAGTCCTAATGAAAAACTGTTTTTT
.	once	TRBV6-2/TRBV6-3	TRBJ2-7	14	CASSTQRILYEQYF	TGTGCCAGCAGTACACAGAGAATACTCTACGAGCAGTACTTC
TRBD2	.	TRBV11-2	TRBJ2-5	15	CASSLGAGSVETQYF	TGTGCCAGCAGCTTAGGAGCGGGATCGGTGGAGACCCAGTACTTC
TRBD1	few	TRBV5-4	TRBJ1-5	14	CASSPGQGNQPQHF	TGTGCCAGCAGCCCGGGACAGGGAAATCAGCCCCAGCATTTT
TRBD1	few	TRBV29-1	TRBJ1-1	13	CSVATGTNTEAFF	TGCAGCGTCGCGACAGGGACGAACACTGAAGCTTTCTTT
TRBD1	.	TRBV5-1	TRBJ1-3	18	CASSGTGTNYYSGNTIYF	TGCGCCAGCAGTGGGACAGGGACAAACTATTACTCTGGAAACACCATATATTTT
.	once	TRBV6-5	TRBJ1-5	13	CASTQGSNQPQHF	TGTGCCAGCACCCAAGGGAGCAATCAGCCCCAGCATTTT
TRBD1	.	TRBV5-1	TRBJ2-5	15	CASSPQGTGQETQYF	TGCGCCAGCAGCCCACAAGGGACAGGTCAAGAGACCCAGTACTTC
.	.	TRBV11-3	TRBJ2-3	17	CASSLGVLGTSTDTQYF	TGTGCCAGCAGCTTAGGGGTGCTCGGGACTAGCACAGATACGCAGTATTTT
TRBD1	.	TRBV19	TRBJ1-1	16	CASSVYTGVGNTEAFF	TGTGCCAGTAGTGTCTATACAGGGGTGGGGAACACTGAAGCTTTCTTT
.	.	TRBV19	TRBJ2-1	15	CASTSGPSSYNEQFF	TGTGCCAGTACATCGGGGCCGAGCTCCTACAATGAGCAGTTCTTC
.	once	TRBV11-2	TRBJ2-5	15	CASSFVRPGEETQYF	TGTGCCAGCAGCTTCGTTCGGCCGGGTGAAGAGACCCAGTACTTC
.	.	TRBV5-4	TRBJ2-1	14	CASSPAGLHNEQFF	TGTGCCAGCAGCCCAGCAGGACTGCACAATGAGCAGTTCTTC